The rows below give T cell receptor beta chains drawn from one sample of a study of T-cell reconstitution after alpha-beta-depleted transplantation in children. TCRdb redid the calling of the PCR reads with MiXCR, one entry per CDR3 protein. The table records 900,000 or so distinct CDR3 sequences, under 20% of them present only once. This specimen was PBMCs, mostly from graft donor cells, taken 360 days after TCRalphabeta/CD19-depleted stem cell transplant. These receptor sequences come from a male patient younger than 18 who had a stem cell transplant for acute lymphoblastic leukemia, so the T cells may come from the graft donor. Each CDR3 is given with its conserved first and last residue. D genes are given only for firm matches. Clone size appears in some rows only: once, few, many, or a class for an expanded clone.

D gene | J gene | clone size | V gene | CDR3 protein | CDR3 DNA
- | TRBJ1-5 | few | TRBV9 | CASSVGSGQPQHF | TGTGCCAGCAGCGTAGGGTCGGGCCAGCCCCAGCATTTT
- | TRBJ1-1 | many | TRBV7-9 | CASSGQGNTEAFF | TGTGCCAGCAGCGGGCAGGGGAACACTGAAGCTTTCTTT
TRBD1 | TRBJ2-1 | few | TRBV5-1 | CASSYSGQDYNEQFF | TGCGCCAGCAGCTACTCGGGACAGGATTACAATGAGCAGTTCTTC
- | TRBJ2-7 | few | TRBV2 | CASSEVSRSYEQYF | TGTGCCAGCAGTGAGGTCAGCCGCTCCTACGAGCAGTACTTC
- | TRBJ2-1 | - | TRBV3-1 | CASSQVRGTGRIHEQFF | TGTGCCAGCAGCCAAGTACGGGGAACGGGTAGGATACATGAGCAGTTCTTC
- | TRBJ2-1 | few | TRBV11-2 | CASSLRGPFYNEQFF | TGTGCCAGCAGCTTACGAGGGCCCTTTTACAATGAGCAGTTCTTC
- | TRBJ2-7 | - | TRBV11-2 | CASSLVAAPMEGAYEQYF | TGTGCCAGCAGCTTAGTAGCCGCTCCGATGGAGGGGGCATACGAGCAGTACTTC
TRBD1 | TRBJ2-7 | few | TRBV9 | CASEEGTGGREQYF | TGTGCCAGTGAGGAAGGGACAGGAGGAAGGGAGCAGTACTTC
TRBD1 | TRBJ1-2 | - | TRBV10-2 | CASSESRQGLYGYTF | TGCGCCAGCAGTGAGTCTAGACAGGGGCTCTATGGCTACACCTTC
- | TRBJ2-1 | - | TRBV2 | CASSGELRRNEQFF | TGTGCCAGCAGTGGGGAGTTGCGGCGCAATGAGCAGTTCTTC
- | TRBJ1-6 | many | TRBV12-3/TRBV12-4 | CASRIRGPNSPLHF | TGTGCCAGCAGGATCAGGGGCCCAAATTCACCCCTCCACTTT
- | TRBJ2-7 | - | TRBV20-1 | CSAWGAVEGEQYF | TGCAGTGCATGGGGGGCGGTGGAAGGCGAGCAGTACTTC
- | TRBJ2-5 | - | TRBV10-3 | CAISEPPQETQYF | TGTGCCATCAGTGAACCCCCCCAAGAGACCCAGTACTTC
- | TRBJ2-2 | few | TRBV24-1 | CATKDGTGELFF | TGTGCCACCAAAGATGGAACCGGGGAGCTGTTTTTT
TRBD2 | TRBJ2-1 | few | TRBV5-1 | CASSKSGTSGSLNEQFF | TGCGCCAGCAGTAAATCCGGGACTAGCGGGAGTCTGAATGAGCAGTTCTTC
- | TRBJ2-1 | few | TRBV5-4 | CASSGSGPYSYNEQFF | TGTGCCAGCAGCGGGAGCGGGCCGTACTCCTACAATGAGCAGTTCTTC
- | TRBJ2-7 | few | TRBV5-1 | CASSSGPYYEQYF | TGCGCCAGCAGCTCGGGCCCTTACTACGAGCAGTACTTC
- | TRBJ2-5 | - | TRBV28 | CAREEGRETQYF | TGTGCCAGAGAGGAGGGGAGAGAGACCCAGTACTTC
TRBD1 | TRBJ1-5 | - | TRBV2 | CASRARTGGSQPQHF | TGTGCCAGCAGAGCGAGGACAGGGGGCAGTCAGCCCCAGCATTTT
TRBD2 | TRBJ2-7 | few | TRBV5-1 | CASRNLFGRAYEQYF | TGCGCCAGCAGAAACCTTTTCGGGAGGGCCTACGAGCAGTACTTC
- | TRBJ2-3 | few | TRBV4-1 | CASSQVGRERSTDTQYF | TGCGCCAGCAGCCAAGTAGGTCGGGAGAGGAGCACAGATACGCAGTATTTT
TRBD2 | TRBJ2-1 | - | TRBV7-9 | CASSSGGERQFF | TGTGCCAGCAGCTCCGGGGGGGAGAGGCAGTTCTTC
- | TRBJ2-2 | few | TRBV7-9 | CASMAQGIHTGELFF | TGTGCCAGCATGGCCCAGGGAATCCACACCGGGGAGCTGTTTTTT
- | TRBJ2-1 | few | TRBV20-1 | CSAFLASYNEQFF | TGCAGTGCCTTTCTGGCCTCCTACAATGAGCAGTTCTTC
- | TRBJ2-4 | - | TRBV12-3/TRBV12-4 | CASSFPDREAGVSGFQNIQYF | TGTGCCAGCAGTTTCCCCGACAGGGAGGCTGGGGTGAGCGGATTTCAAAACATTCAGTACTTC
- | TRBJ1-1 | - | TRBV12-3/TRBV12-4 | CASSLVGETEAFF | TGTGCCAGCAGTTTAGTTGGGGAAACTGAAGCTTTCTTT
- | TRBJ1-1 | few | TRBV6-6 | CASSQGDSQEAFF | TGTGCCAGCAGTCAAGGCGACAGCCAAGAAGCTTTCTTT
TRBD1 | TRBJ1-1 | - | TRBV27 | CASSSSGTGLTEAFF | TGTGCCAGCAGTTCCTCCGGGACAGGACTTACGGAAGCTTTCTTT
- | TRBJ1-1 | - | TRBV12-3/TRBV12-4 | CASSLVSRGTEAFF | TGTGCCAGCAGTTTGGTCTCTCGAGGGACTGAAGCTTTCTTT
TRBD2 | TRBJ2-2 | many | TRBV4-1 | CASSQDIGASGRRVGELFF | TGCGCCAGCAGCCAAGATATTGGGGCTAGCGGGAGACGGGTCGGGGAGCTGTTTTTT
TRBD2 | TRBJ2-5 | - | TRBV6-1 | CASSEYRLAQETQYF | TGTGCCAGCAGTGAGTACCGACTAGCCCAAGAGACCCAGTACTTC
TRBD1 | TRBJ1-5 | few | TRBV20-1 | CSARELGTGRGNQPQHF | TGCAGTGCTAGAGAGTTGGGGACAGGGCGAGGCAATCAGCCCCAGCATTTT
TRBD1 | TRBJ1-1 | few | TRBV11-2 | CASSPRQGRSPNTEAFF | TGTGCCAGCAGCCCCCGACAGGGACGGTCCCCAAACACTGAAGCTTTCTTT
- | TRBJ1-4 | - | TRBV2 | CASRKTATNEKLFF | TGTGCCAGCAGGAAGACAGCAACTAATGAAAAACTGTTTTTT
- | TRBJ2-2 | many | TRBV18 | CASSKDSKDTGELFF | TGTGCCAGCTCAAAGGACAGTAAGGACACCGGGGAGCTGTTTTTT
- | TRBJ2-1 | - | TRBV7-9 | CASSFPVPLKGNEQFF | TGTGCCAGCAGCTTCCCCGTCCCGTTAAAGGGCAATGAGCAGTTCTTC
- | TRBJ1-1 | - | TRBV2 | CASSRSGTAPGFF | TGTGCCAGCAGTCGCTCGGGGACGGCTCCGGGTTTCTTT
- | TRBJ1-1 | - | TRBV5-1 | CASSLDQGFSEAFF | TGCGCCAGCAGCTTGGACCAGGGGTTCTCTGAAGCTTTCTTT
- | TRBJ1-3 | - | TRBV27 | CASSLSGGTGNTIYF | TGTGCCAGCAGTTTATCTGGGGGAACTGGAAACACCATATATTTT
- | TRBJ2-4 | - | TRBV2 | CASSEWAVVLAKNIQYF | TGTGCCAGCAGTGAATGGGCAGTGGTACTAGCCAAAAACATTCAGTACTTC
TRBD2 | TRBJ2-5 | few | TRBV7-9 | CASSPSVLAGGQETQYF | TGTGCCAGCAGCCCCAGTGTTCTAGCGGGAGGACAAGAGACCCAGTACTTC
- | TRBJ2-1 | - | TRBV15 | CATSRGGLGWGNEQFF | TGTGCCACCAGCAGAGGTGGACTGGGGTGGGGCAATGAGCAGTTCTTC